The 25 T cell receptor beta chains below all came from one sample that was sequenced in a study of blood T cells in healthy people across ages. Next came a second PCR, run for about 7 to 12 cycles, which used a sample-barcoded 5' primer along with a J-beta primer mix. MiXCR, run by TCRdb on the 5' RACE reads, gives a single entry per CDR3 protein. This sample has 540,000 or so distinct CDR3 sequences, with 45% to 55% found just once. Sequenced sample: blood. These receptors were obtained from an elderly man in good health.

In this sample, this clonotype is medium-sized (0.01 to 0.1%). This may stem from a read error, because a much larger clone lies one nucleotide away. This sequence joins TRBV20-1 and TRBJ1-5, with no clear D. The CDR3 has 14 residues. The germline gives CDR1 DFQATT, CDR2 SNEGSKA (reference sequence). Trimming stripped 4 bases from V and 2 bases from J, with 12 bases between. CDR3 in amino acids: CSATTSDGNQPQHF. The CDR3, as DNA: TGCAGTGCTACTACCAGCGATGGCAATCAGCCCCAGCATTTT.

This clonotype was seen more than once but under ten times. The chain recombines TRBV4-1 with TRBJ2-3, with TRBD2 matching 10 bases. The V gene end was trimmed by 0 bases and the J gene end by 4 bases; junction bases not matched to a gene: 4. The V gene's germline CDR1 is MGHRA and CDR2 YSYEKL. This CDR3 region has 16 residues. The CDR3 loop reads CASSQEASGSADTQYF. The CDR3 DNA reads as TGCGCCAGCAGCCAAGAGGCTAGCGGGAGTGCAGATACGCAGTATTTT.

The chain recombines TRBV27 with TRBJ2-7; weak D call: TRBD2 (6 bases). The tail of the sequence fits TRBJ2-5 better, so the J call may be wrong. This CDR3 region has 15 residues. In germline, CDR1 is MNHEY, CDR2 SMNVEV (reference sequence). DNA of the CDR3: TGTGCCAGCAGTTTGGGGGGAATGTCGTGGGAGACCCAGTACTTC. It yields the protein CASSLGGMSWETQYF.

The chain joins TRBV29-1 to TRBJ1-2, with D unclear. The CDR3 sequence is 12 residues long. With 4 bases removed from V and 2 bases from J, the gap between germline ends came to 8 bases. Germline loops: CDR1 SQVTM, CDR2 ANQGSEA. The CDR3 nucleotides read TGCAGCGTTGTGGTCAGGAACTATGGCTACACCTTC. Translated: CSVVVRNYGYTF.

This clonotype was seen a handful of times. The chain recombines TRBV7-2 with TRBJ2-7; 7 bases are shared with TRBD2. CDR3 length: 16 amino acids. Trimming cost V 0 bases and J 2 bases; bases outside gene matches: 7. Per germline, CDR1 SGHTA and CDR2 FQGNSA. The chain's CDR3 is CASSLAAAGSPYEQYF. The CDR3 DNA follows: TGTGCCAGCAGCTTAGCTGCAGCGGGATCACCCTACGAGCAGTACTTC.

The chain has TRBV6-2 or TRBV6-3 and TRBJ1-1; a weak D match, TRBD1 (6 bases). Trimming took 0 bases from V and 4 from J, leaving 9 bases between them. There are 14 residues in the CDR3. Germline V gene lookup returns CDR1 MNHEY and CDR2 SVGEGT. CDR3 coding DNA: TGTGCCAGCAGTTACTCGGGGGCTCTCACTGAAGCTTTCTTT. Protein product: CASSYSGALTEAFF.

This clonotype was recorded a few times. CDR3 DNA sequence: TGCGCCAGCAGCCAAGAGGTGACAGGGGATCAGCCCCAGCATTTT. Translation: CASSQEVTGDQPQHF. The rearrangement links TRBV4-1 to TRBJ1-5, with 8 positions matching TRBD1. The CDR3 length is 15 residues. The germline gives CDR1 MGHRA, CDR2 YSYEKL. Losses at the gene ends were 0 bases for V and 5 bases for J; bases not matched to a gene: 3.

The genes are TRBV3-1 and TRBJ2-1, with 7 positions matching TRBD2. CDR1 and CDR2 (germline): LGHDT, YNNKEL (reference sequence). This CDR3 region has 15 residues. Unmatched junction bases numbered 8, after V lost 4 bases and J lost 5 bases. The CDR3 nucleotides read TGTGCCAGCAGCCGGGATAGCGGGTGGCACAATGAGCAGTTCTTC. Translated, it gives CASSRDSGWHNEQFF.

This clonotype was seen ten or more times. This chain links TRBV6-6 with TRBJ1-1; D ambiguous. CDR1 is MNHNY, CDR2 SVGAGI, per germline (reference sequence). The V end was cut by 8 bases, the J end by 1 base, with 8 bases between. The CDR3 is made up of 12 amino acids. This CDR3 is CASRRANTEAFF. The CDR3 bases are TGTGCCAGCCGCCGGGCGAACACTGAAGCTTTCTTT.

The chain recombines TRBV6-2 or TRBV6-3 with TRBJ2-5; maybe TRBD2 (5 bases). CDR1 is MNHEY and CDR2 is SVGEGT in the germline V gene. Trimming pared 6 bases from V and 2 bases from J, leaving 16 bases between. The CDR3 length is 15 residues. The CDR3 coding sequence is TGTGCCAGCAGGGGAGCAGGCGTTCCTCAAGAGACCCAGTACTTC. Its translation is CASRGAGVPQETQYF.

This chain connects TRBV29-1 to TRBJ2-1; 9 nucleotides line up with TRBD2. This CDR3 contains 12 residues. Germline V gene sequence: CDR1 SQVTM, CDR2 ANQGSEA. Trimming took 7 bases from V and 3 from J; bases not matched to a gene: 1. DNA of the CDR3: TGCAGCGCTAGCGGGATCTACAATGAGCAGTTCTTC. This translates into CSASGIYNEQFF.

This chain links TRBV6-2 or TRBV6-3 with TRBJ2-1, with 9 bases lining up with TRBD2. Germline V gene data show CDR1 as MNHEY and CDR2 as SVGEGT. The length of the CDR3 is 15 residues. Trimming took 0 bases from V and 7 from J; bases not matched to a gene: 4. The CDR3 DNA sequence: TGTGCCAGCAGTTACTCGGGACTAGCAGGGAATGAGCAGTTCTTC. As protein: CASSYSGLAGNEQFF.

With regard to this clonotype: A much bigger clone sits one base away, suggesting this may be a read error. The V call is TRBV6-5, the J call TRBJ2-5; 12 nucleotides agree with TRBD1. After removal of 7 bases from V and 11 bases from J, the junction contained 14 bases not matched to a gene. The CDR3 is 15 residues long. CDR1 MNHEY and CDR2 SVGAGI come from the germline V gene. The CDR3 nucleotides are TGTGCCAGCACCACGCCCGGGACAGGGGGCCATGAGCAGTACTTC. Its protein is CASTTPGTGGHEQYF.

V and J are TRBV5-1 and TRBJ2-1; D is ambiguous. In germline, CDR1 is SGHRS, CDR2 YFSETQ. Trimming pared 7 bases from V and 8 bases from J, leaving 10 bases between. The CDR3 length is 11 residues. The CDR3 coding sequence is TGCGCCAGCGGTGGCCGTGATGAGCAGTTCTTC. Its protein is CASGGRDEQFF.

The chain combines TRBV12-3 or TRBV12-4 with TRBJ2-1, with D tentatively TRBD2 (5 bases). The CDR3 has 15 residues. V was cut by 2 bases and J by 3 bases, with 11 bases left in between. In DNA, the CDR3 is TGTGCCAGCAGTTTAATTGGAGGATTCTACAATGAGCAGTTCTTC. Translating gives CASSLIGGFYNEQFF.

This clonotype was recorded at least ten times. V and J are TRBV6-6 and TRBJ2-1; D remains ambiguous. This CDR3 contains 11 residues. From germline, CDR1 is MNHNY and CDR2 SVGAGI (reference sequence). Trimming left V 3 bases short and J 8 bases short, with 5 bases between. The CDR3 is CASSYRDEQFF. The CDR3 bases are TGTGCCAGCAGTTATCGAGATGAGCAGTTCTTC.

This clonotype was counted a few times. The rearrangement joins TRBV7-2 to TRBJ1-2; TRBD1 agrees at 8 bases. After removal of 5 bases from V and 6 bases from J, the junction contained 8 bases not matched to a gene. The V gene's germline CDR1 is SGHTA and CDR2 FQGNSA. The CDR3 length is 14 residues. The CDR3: CASSPGQGPHGYTF. Here the CDR3 DNA reads TGTGCCAGCAGCCCCGGACAGGGCCCCCATGGCTACACCTTC. Combining the CDR3 with reference TRBV7-2 and TRBJ1-2 gives the whole variable domain GAGVSQSPSNKVTEKGKDVELRCDPISGHTALYWYRQSLGQGLEFLIYFQGNSAPDKSGLPSDRFSAERTGGSVSTLTIQRTQQEDSAVYLCASSPGQGPHGYTFGSGTRLTVV.

The chain recombines TRBV7-2 with TRBJ2-7; 13 bases agree with TRBD2. Germline V gives CDR1 SGHTA, CDR2 FQGNSA. Trimming removed 0 bases from V and 4 bases from J; junction bases left unmatched: 6. The CDR3 covers 17 residues. CDR3 sequence reads: CASSLATSGRAGYEQYF. CDR3 in DNA: TGTGCCAGCAGCTTAGCAACTAGCGGGAGGGCCGGGTACGAGCAGTACTTC.

The genes are TRBV11-2 and TRBJ1-1; D gene unclear. The CDR3 consists of 12 residues. CDR1 is SGHAT, CDR2 FQNNGV, per germline. The V gene lost 5 bases and the J gene lost 6 bases, with 10 bases spanning the gap. DNA of the CDR3: TGTGCCAGCAGCCCAACCTTAGCTGAAGCTTTCTTT. Translating gives CASSPTLAEAFF.

This chain connects TRBV5-5 to TRBJ2-3; 10 bases are a match to TRBD2. CDR1 and CDR2 from the germline V gene are SGHKS and YYEKEE (reference sequence). The V segment lost 0 bases and the J segment 10 bases; nucleotides outside the gene matches: 14. CDR3 length: 17 amino acids. The CDR3 sequence is CASSLAAGGGEMDAQYF. The CDR3, as DNA: TGTGCCAGCAGCTTGGCAGCGGGAGGGGGGGAGATGGATGCGCAGTATTTT.

This clonotype was counted a few times. This chain joins TRBV10-3 and TRBJ1-1; the D is unclear. Trimming removed 3 bases at V and 0 bases at J, with 8 bases between. Germline V gene data show CDR1 as ENHRY and CDR2 as SYGVKD. CDR3 length: 14 amino acids. The CDR3 DNA sequence: TGTGCCATCAGTGATGTCGATTTGAACACTGAAGCTTTCTTT. This translates into CAISDVDLNTEAFF.

J is TRBJ2-1 and V is TRBV27; 10 bases are a match to TRBD2. The ends lost 5 bases at V and 9 bases at J; junction bases unmatched: 7. The CDR3 length is 14 residues. Germline CDR1 MNHEY, CDR2 SMNVEV (reference sequence). The CDR3 DNA is TGTGCCAGCAGTCCGGGACTAGCGTTGGGTGAGCAGTTCTTC. Its translation is CASSPGLALGEQFF.

This clonotype was counted only a few times. The rearrangement uses TRBV24-1 and TRBJ2-3; possible D gene TRBD2, 6 bases. This CDR3 region has 15 residues. The germline V gene encodes CDR1 KGHDR and CDR2 SFDVKD. Trimming pared 2 bases from V and 4 bases from J, leaving 12 bases between. The CDR3 coding sequence is TGTGCCACCAGTGATTCTCGACTAGGAGCAGATACGCAGTATTTT. This encodes CATSDSRLGADTQYF.

This clonotype was seen only a few times. This chain connects TRBV6-2 or TRBV6-3 to TRBJ2-3; 7 nucleotides align to TRBD1. This CDR3 comprises 15 residues. The germline V gene has CDR1 MNHEY and CDR2 SVGEGT. Trimming cost V 6 bases and J 0 bases; bases outside gene matches: 6. The CDR3 region is CASSSGTESTDTQYF. CDR3 DNA: TGTGCCAGCAGCTCGGGGACAGAGAGCACAGATACGCAGTATTTT.

In nucleotides, the CDR3 is TGTGCCAGCAGCTTGGGGGACAGACCCTACGAGCAGTACTTC. Translating it yields CASSLGDRPYEQYF. This rearrangement joins TRBV5-5 to TRBJ2-7, with TRBD1 identical over 7 bases. The trim removed 0 bases at V and 2 bases at J, leaving 2 bases unmatched. From germline, CDR1 is SGHKS and CDR2 YYEKEE (reference sequence). The CDR3 consists of 14 residues.